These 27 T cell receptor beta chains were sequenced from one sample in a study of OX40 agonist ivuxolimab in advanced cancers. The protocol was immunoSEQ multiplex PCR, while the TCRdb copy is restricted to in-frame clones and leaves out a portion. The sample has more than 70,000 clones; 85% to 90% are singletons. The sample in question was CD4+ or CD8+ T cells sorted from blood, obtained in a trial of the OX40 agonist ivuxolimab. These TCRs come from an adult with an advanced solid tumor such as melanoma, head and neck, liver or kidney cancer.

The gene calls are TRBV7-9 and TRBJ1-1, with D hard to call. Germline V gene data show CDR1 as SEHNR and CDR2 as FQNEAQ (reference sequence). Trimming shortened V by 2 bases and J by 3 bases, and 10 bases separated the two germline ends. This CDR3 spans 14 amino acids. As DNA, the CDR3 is TGTGCCAGCAGCTTACGAACGGCGGACACTGAAGCTTTCTTT. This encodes CASSLRTADTEAFF.

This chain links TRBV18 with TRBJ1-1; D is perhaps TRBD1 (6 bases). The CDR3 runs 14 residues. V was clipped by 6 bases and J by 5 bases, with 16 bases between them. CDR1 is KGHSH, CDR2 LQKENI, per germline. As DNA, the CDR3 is TGTGCCAGCTCTCACAGGGAGGGGGGAACTGAAGCTTTCTTT. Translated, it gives CASSHREGGTEAFF.

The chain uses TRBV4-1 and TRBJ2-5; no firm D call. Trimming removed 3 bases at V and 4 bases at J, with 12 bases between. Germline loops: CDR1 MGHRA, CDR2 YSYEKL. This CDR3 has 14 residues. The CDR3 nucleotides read TGCGCCAGCAGCCAGACCGGCTCCCGAGAGACCCAGTACTTC. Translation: CASSQTGSRETQYF.

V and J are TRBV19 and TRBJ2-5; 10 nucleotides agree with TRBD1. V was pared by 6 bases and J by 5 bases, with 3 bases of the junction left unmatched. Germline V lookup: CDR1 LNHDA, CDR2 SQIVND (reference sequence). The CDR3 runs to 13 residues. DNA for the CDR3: TGTGCCAGTAGCGACAGGGGGCCGGAGACCCAGTACTTC. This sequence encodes CASSDRGPETQYF.

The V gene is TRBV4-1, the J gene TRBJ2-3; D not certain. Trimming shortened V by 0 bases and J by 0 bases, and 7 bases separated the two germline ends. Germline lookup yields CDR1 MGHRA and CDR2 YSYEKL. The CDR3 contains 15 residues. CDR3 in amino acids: CASSQEESSTDTQYF. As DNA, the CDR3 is TGCGCCAGCAGCCAAGAGGAGTCGAGCACAGATACGCAGTATTTT.

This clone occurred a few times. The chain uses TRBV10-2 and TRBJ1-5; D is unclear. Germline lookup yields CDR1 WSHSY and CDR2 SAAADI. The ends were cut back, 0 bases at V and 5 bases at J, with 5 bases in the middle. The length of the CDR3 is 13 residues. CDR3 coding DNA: TGCGCCAGCAGTGAGTCGACGTATCAGCCCCAGCATTTT. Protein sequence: CASSESTYQPQHF.

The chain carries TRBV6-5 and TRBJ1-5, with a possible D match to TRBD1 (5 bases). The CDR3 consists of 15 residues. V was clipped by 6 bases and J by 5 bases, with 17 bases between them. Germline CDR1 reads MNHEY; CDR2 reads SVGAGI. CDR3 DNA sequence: TGTGCCAGCAGGCCGGACACCATATCCGATCAGCCCCAGCATTTT. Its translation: CASRPDTISDQPQHF.

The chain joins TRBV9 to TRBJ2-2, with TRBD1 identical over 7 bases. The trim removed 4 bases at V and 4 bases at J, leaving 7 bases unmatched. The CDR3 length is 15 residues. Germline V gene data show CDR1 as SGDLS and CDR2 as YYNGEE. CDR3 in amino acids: CASSHDRVGTGELFF. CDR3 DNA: TGTGCCAGCAGCCACGACAGGGTGGGCACCGGGGAGCTGTTTTTT.

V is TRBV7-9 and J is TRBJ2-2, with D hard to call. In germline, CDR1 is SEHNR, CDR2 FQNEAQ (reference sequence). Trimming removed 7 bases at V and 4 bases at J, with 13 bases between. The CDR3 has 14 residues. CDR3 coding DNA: TGTGCCAGCACCCCAGGTAGTGCCACCGGGGAGCTGTTTTTT. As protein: CASTPGSATGELFF.

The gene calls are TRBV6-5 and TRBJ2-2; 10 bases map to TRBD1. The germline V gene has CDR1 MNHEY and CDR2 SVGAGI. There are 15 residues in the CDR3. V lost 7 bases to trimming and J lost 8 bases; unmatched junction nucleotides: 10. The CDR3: CASTPGQGISGELFF. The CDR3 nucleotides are TGTGCCAGCACCCCGGGACAGGGGATTTCGGGGGAGCTGTTTTTT.

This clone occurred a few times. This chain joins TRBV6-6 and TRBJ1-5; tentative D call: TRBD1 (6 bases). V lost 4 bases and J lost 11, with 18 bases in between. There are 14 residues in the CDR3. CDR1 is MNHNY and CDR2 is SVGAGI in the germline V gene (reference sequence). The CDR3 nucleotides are TGTGCCAGCAGTTCCCAGACAGGAGTCAGGACCCAGCATTTT. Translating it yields CASSSQTGVRTQHF.

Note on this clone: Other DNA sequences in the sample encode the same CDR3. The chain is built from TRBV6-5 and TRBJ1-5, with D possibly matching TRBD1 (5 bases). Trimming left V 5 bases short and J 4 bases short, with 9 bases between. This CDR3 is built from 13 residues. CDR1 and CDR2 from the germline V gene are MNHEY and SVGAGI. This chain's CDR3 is CASSPGGNQPQHF. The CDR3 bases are TGTGCCAGCAGTCCCGGGGGGAATCAGCCCCAGCATTTT.

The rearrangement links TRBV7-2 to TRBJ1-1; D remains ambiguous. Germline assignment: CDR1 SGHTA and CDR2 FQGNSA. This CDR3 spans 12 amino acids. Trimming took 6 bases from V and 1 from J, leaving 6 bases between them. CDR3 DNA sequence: TGTGCCAGCAGTGAGGGGAACACTGAAGCTTTCTTT. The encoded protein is CASSEGNTEAFF.

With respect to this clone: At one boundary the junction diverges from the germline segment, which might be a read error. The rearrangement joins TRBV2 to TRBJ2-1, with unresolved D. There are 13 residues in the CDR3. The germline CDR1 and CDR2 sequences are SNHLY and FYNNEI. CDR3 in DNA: TGTGCCAGCACTGAATCGCCCTACAATGAGCAGTTCTTC. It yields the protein CASTESPYNEQFF.

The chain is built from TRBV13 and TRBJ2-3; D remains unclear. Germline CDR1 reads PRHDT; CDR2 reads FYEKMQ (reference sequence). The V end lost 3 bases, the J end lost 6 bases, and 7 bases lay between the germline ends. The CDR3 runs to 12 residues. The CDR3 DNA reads TGTGCCAGCAGCTTTAGTGGGGATACGCAGTATTTT. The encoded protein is CASSFSGDTQYF.

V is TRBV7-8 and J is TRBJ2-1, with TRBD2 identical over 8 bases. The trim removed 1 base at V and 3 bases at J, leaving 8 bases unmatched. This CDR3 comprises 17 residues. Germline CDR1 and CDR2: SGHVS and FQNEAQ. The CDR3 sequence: CASSLGGSGASYNEQFF. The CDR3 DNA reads TGTGCCAGCAGCTTAGGTGGTAGCGGGGCTAGCTACAATGAGCAGTTCTTC.

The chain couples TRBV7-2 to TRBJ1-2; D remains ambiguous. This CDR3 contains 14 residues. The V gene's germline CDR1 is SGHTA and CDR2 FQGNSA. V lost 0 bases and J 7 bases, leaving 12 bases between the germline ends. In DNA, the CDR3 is TGTGCCAGCAGCTTAGCAGTGTCCGGAACTGGCTACACCTTC. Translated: CASSLAVSGTGYTF.

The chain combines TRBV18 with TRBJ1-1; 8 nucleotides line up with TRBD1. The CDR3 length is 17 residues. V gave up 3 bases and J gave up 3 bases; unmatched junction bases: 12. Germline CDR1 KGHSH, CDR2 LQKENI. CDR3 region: CASSPPGQGAMYTEAFF. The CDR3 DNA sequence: TGTGCCAGCTCACCTCCGGGGCAGGGGGCGATGTACACTGAAGCTTTCTTT.

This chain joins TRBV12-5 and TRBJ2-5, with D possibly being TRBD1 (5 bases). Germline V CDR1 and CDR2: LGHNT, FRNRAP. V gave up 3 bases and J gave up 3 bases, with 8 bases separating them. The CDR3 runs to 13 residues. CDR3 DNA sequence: TGTGCTAGTGGTTTCACCAGGGAAGAGACCCAGTACTTC. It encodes CASGFTREETQYF.

The CDR3 protein is CASSARRAGSSYNSPLHF. The CDR3 nucleotides are TGTGCCAGCAGCGCCCGTCGGGCAGGGAGCTCCTATAATTCACCCCTCCACTTT. The chain couples TRBV5-6 to TRBJ1-6; TRBD1 might be the D (5 bases). The ends were cut back, 4 bases at V and 0 bases at J, with 17 bases in the middle. Per germline, CDR1 SGHDT and CDR2 YYEEEE. This CDR3 has 18 residues.

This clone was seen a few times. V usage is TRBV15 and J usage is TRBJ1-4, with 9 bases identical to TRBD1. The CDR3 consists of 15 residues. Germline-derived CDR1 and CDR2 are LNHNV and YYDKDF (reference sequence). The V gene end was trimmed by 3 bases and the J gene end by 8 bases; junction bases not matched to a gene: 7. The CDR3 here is CATSSTGGRGEKLFF. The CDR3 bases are TGTGCCACCAGCAGTACAGGGGGCAGGGGAGAAAAACTGTTTTTT.

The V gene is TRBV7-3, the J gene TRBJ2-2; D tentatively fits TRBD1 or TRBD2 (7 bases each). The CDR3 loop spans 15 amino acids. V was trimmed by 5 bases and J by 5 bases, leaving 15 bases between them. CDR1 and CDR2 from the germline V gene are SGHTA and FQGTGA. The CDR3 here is CASSPQGGGTGELFF. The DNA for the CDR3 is TGTGCCAGCAGCCCCCAGGGGGGAGGGACCGGGGAGCTGTTTTTT. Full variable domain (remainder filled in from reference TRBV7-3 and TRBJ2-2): GAGVSQTPSNKVTEKGKYVELRCDPISGHTALYWYRQSLGQGPEFLIYFQGTGAADDSGLPNDRFFAVRPEGSVSTLKIQRTERGDSAVYLCASSPQGGGTGELFFGEGSRLTVL.

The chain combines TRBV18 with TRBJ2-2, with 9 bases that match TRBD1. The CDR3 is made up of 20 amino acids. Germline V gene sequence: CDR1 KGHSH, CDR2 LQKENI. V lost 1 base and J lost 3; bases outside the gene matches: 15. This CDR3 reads CASSPRPGTGRPMDTGELFF. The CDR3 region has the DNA TGTGCCAGCTCACCACGACCCGGGACAGGGAGGCCCATGGACACCGGGGAGCTGTTTTTT. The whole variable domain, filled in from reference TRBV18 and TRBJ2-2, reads NAGVMQNPRHLVRRRGQEARLRCSPMKGHSHVYWYRQLPEEGLKFMVYLQKENIIDESGMPKERFSAEFPKEGPSILRIQQVVRGDSAAYFCASSPRPGTGRPMDTGELFFGEGSRLTVL.

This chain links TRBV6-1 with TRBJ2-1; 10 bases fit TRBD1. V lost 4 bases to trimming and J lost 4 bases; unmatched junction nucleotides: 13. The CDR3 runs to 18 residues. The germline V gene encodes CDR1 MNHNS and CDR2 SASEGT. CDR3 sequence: CASSGPQGTGDYYNEQFF. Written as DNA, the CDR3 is TGTGCCAGCAGTGGACCACAGGGGACAGGGGATTATTACAATGAGCAGTTCTTC.

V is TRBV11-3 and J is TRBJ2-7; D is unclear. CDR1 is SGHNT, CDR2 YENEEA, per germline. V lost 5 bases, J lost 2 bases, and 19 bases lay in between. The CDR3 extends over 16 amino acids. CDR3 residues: CASSPFAVAGPYEQYF. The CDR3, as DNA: TGTGCCAGCAGCCCCTTTGCGGTAGCCGGGCCCTACGAGCAGTACTTC.

CDR3 DNA sequence: TGTGCCACGGATCGGGGTGGGGGGCAAGAGACCCAGTACTTC. Protein product: CATDRGGGQETQYF. The chain couples TRBV2 to TRBJ2-5, with D perhaps matching TRBD2 (6 bases). CDR3 size: 14 residues. The germline gives CDR1 SNHLY, CDR2 FYNNEI. Trimming removed 10 bases at V and 2 bases at J, with 17 bases between.

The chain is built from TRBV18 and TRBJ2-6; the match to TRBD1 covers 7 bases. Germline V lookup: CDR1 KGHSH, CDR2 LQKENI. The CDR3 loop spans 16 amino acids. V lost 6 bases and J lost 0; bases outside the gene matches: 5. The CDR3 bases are TGTGCCAGCTCCGGGACAGTAGTCTCTGGGGCCAACGTCCTGACTTTC. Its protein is CASSGTVVSGANVLTF.